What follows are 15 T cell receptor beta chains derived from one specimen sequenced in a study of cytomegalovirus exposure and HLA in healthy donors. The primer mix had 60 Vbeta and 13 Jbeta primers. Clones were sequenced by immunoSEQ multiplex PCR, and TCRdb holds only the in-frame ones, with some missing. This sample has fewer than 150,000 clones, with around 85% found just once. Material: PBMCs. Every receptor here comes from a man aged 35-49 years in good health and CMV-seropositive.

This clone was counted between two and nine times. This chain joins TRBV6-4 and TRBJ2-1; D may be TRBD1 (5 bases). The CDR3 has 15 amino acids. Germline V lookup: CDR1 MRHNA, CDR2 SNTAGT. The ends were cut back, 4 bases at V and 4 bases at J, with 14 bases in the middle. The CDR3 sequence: CASSGEGAGYNEQFF. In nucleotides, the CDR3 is TGTGCCAGCAGTGGCGAAGGGGCAGGTTACAATGAGCAGTTCTTC.

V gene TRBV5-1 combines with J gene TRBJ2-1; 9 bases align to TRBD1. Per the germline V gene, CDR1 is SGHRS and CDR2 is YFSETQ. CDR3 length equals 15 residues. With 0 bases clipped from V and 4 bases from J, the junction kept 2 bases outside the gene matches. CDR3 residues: CASSLGTGVYNEQFF. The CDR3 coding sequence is TGCGCCAGCAGCTTGGGGACAGGGGTTTACAATGAGCAGTTCTTC. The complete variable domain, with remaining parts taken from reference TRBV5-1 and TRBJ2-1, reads KAGVTQTPRYLIKTRGQQVTLSCSPISGHRSVSWYQQTPGQGLQFLFEYFSETQRNKGNFPGRFSGRQFSNSRSEMNVSTLELGDSALYLCASSLGTGVYNEQFFGPGTRLTVL.

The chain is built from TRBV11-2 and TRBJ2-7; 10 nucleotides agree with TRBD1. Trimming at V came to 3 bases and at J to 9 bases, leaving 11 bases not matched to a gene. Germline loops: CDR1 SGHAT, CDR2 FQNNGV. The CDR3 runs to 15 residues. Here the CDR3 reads CASSLRQGAIKGQYF. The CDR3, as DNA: TGTGCCAGCAGCTTGCGACAGGGGGCTATAAAGGGGCAGTACTTC.

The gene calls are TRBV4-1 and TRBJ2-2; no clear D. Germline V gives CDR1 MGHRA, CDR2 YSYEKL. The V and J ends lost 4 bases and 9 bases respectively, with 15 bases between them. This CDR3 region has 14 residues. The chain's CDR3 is CASSLYQVPRELFF. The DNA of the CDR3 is TGCGCCAGCAGCCTGTATCAGGTCCCCCGGGAGCTGTTTTTT.

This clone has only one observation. In nucleotides, the CDR3 is TGTGCCAGCAGTGCGGATAGCGGGGGGACAGTGGAGACCCAGTACTTC. Encoded protein: CASSADSGGTVETQYF. This sequence joins TRBV6-4 and TRBJ2-5, with TRBD2 identical over 10 bases. There are 16 residues in the CDR3. Trimming removed 4 bases from V and 5 bases from J; junction bases left unmatched: 10. Germline CDR1 is MRHNA and CDR2 is SNTAGT.

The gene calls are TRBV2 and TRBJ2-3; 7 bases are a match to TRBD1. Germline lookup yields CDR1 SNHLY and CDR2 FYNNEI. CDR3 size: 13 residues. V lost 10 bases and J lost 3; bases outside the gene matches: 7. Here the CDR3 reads CATTSQGTDTQYF. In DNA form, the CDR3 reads TGTGCCACCACCTCACAGGGGACAGATACGCAGTATTTT.

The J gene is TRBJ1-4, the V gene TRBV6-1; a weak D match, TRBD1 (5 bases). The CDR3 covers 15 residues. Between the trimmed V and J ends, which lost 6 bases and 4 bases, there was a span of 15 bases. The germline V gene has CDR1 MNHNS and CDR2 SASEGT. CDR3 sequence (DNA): TGTGCCAGCAGGCCCCCAGGGTTAATTAATGAAAAACTGTTTTTT. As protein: CASRPPGLINEKLFF.

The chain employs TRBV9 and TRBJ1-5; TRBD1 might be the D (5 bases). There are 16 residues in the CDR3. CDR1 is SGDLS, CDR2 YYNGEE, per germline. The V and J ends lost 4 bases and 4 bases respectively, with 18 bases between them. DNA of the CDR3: TGTGCCAGCAGCCCGGGGACTGTTCCCTCGAATCAGCCCCAGCATTTT. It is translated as CASSPGTVPSNQPQHF. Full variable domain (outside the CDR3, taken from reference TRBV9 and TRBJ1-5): DSGVTQTPKHLITATGQRVTLRCSPRSGDLSVYWYQQSLDQGLQFLIQYYNGEERAKGNILERFSAQQFPDLHSELNLSSLELGDSALYFCASSPGTVPSNQPQHFGDGTRLSIL.

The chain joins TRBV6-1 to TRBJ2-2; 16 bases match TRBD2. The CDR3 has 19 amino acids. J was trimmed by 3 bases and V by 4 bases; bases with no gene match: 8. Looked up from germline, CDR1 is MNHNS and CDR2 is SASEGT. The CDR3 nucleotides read TGTGCCAGCAGTGGTACCGGGACTAGCGGGGGGGCATACACCGGGGAGCTGTTTTTT. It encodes CASSGTGTSGGAYTGELFF.

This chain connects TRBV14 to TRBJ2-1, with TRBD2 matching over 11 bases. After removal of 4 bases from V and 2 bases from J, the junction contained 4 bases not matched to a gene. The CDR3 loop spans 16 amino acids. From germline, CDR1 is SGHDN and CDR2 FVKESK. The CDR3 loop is CASSLRLAGTYNEQFF. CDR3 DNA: TGTGCCAGCAGCCTCAGACTAGCGGGGACCTACAATGAGCAGTTCTTC.

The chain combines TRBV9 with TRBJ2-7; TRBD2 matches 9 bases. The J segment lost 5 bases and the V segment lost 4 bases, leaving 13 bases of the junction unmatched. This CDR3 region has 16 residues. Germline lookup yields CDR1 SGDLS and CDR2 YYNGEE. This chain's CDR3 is CASSSGGAGGFNEQYF. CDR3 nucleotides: TGTGCCAGCAGCTCGGGGGGGGCGGGAGGGTTCAACGAGCAGTACTTC.

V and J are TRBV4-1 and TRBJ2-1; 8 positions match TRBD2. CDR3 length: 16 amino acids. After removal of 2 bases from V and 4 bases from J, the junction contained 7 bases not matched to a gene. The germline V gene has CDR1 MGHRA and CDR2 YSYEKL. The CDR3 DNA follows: TGCGCCAGCAGCCAAAAGGGCGCTAGCGGGTACAATGAGCAGTTCTTC. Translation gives CASSQKGASGYNEQFF.

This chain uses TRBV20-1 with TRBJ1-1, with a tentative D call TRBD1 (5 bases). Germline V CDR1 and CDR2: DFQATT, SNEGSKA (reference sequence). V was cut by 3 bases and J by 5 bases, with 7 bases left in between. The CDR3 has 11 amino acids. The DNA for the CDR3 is TGCAGTGCTAGCGGGGGGACTGAAGCTTTCTTT. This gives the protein CSASGGTEAFF.

CDR3 nucleotide sequence: TGTGCCAGCAGTTTGGGGGGGAAGACTGGAAACACCATATATTTT. Amino acid sequence: CASSLGGKTGNTIYF. This chain uses TRBV28 with TRBJ1-3; a possible D gene is TRBD1 (5 bases). From germline, CDR1 is MDHEN and CDR2 SYDVKM. The V and J ends lost 3 bases and 2 bases respectively, with 11 bases between them. CDR3 length equals 15 residues. The variable domain in full, with the rest retrieved from reference TRBV28 and TRBJ1-3, is DVKVTQSSRYLVKRTGEKVFLECVQDMDHENMFWYRQDPGLGLRLIYFSYDVKMKEKGDIPEGYSVSREKKERFSLILESASTNQTSMYLCASSLGGKTGNTIYFGEGSWLTVV.

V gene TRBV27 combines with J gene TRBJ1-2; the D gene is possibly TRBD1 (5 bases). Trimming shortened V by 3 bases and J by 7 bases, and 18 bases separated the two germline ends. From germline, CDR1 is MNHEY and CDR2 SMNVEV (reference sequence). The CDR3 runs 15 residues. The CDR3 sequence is CASSFVGGGTSGYTF. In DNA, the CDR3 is TGTGCCAGCAGTTTCGTGGGGGGAGGGACCAGTGGCTACACCTTC.